Below, 8 T cell receptor beta chains from the same sample are listed, as sequenced in a study of T-cell memory formation after mild COVID-19. TCRdb processed the 5' RACE reads anew with MiXCR; each CDR3 protein has one entry. The profile shows 55,000 to 75,000 distinct CDR3 sequences, 25% to 30% of them singletons. The material sequenced was PBMCs or a T cell subset sorted from them (not recorded which). Receptors originate from a man aged 18 to 30 who had mild COVID-19 (a few samples of this study predate the infection). Cell type and time point are not known.

V usage is TRBV9 and J usage is TRBJ2-1, with a possible D match to TRBD2 (5 bases). Trimming shortened V by 1 base and J by 9 bases, and 8 bases separated the two germline ends. CDR1 and CDR2 from the germline V gene are SGDLS and YYNGEE. The CDR3 loop spans 12 amino acids. CDR3 nucleotide sequence: TGTGCCAGCAGCGTATTAGGGAGTGAGCAGTTCTTC. As protein: CASSVLGSEQFF.

This clonotype was recorded a few times. The V gene is TRBV12-3 or TRBV12-4, the J gene TRBJ2-3; maybe TRBD1 (7 bases). The CDR3 is made up of 15 amino acids. Trimming shortened V by 8 bases and J by 2 bases, and 17 bases separated the two germline ends. The CDR3 here is CASRDREALTDTQYF. CDR3 DNA sequence: TGTGCCAGCCGCGACAGGGAGGCACTCACAGATACGCAGTATTTT.

This clonotype was seen a handful of times. The chain is built from TRBV4-1 and TRBJ2-3; D possibly corresponds to TRBD2 (6 bases). Germline V CDR1 and CDR2: MGHRA, YSYEKL. The CDR3 runs 16 residues. V was trimmed by 4 bases and J by 4 bases, leaving 18 bases between them. The CDR3 DNA is TGCGCCAGCAGCCTAGGAGCCAGCGGGCCTCCAGATACGCAGTATTTT. It is translated as CASSLGASGPPDTQYF.

The V gene is TRBV6-5, the J gene TRBJ2-2; D unresolved. Germline V gives CDR1 MNHEY, CDR2 SVGAGI. This CDR3 contains 14 residues. Between the trimmed V and J ends, which lost 0 bases and 1 base, there was a span of 3 bases. The CDR3 loop is CASSYSMNTGELFF. The CDR3 DNA reads as TGTGCCAGCAGTTACTCGATGAACACCGGGGAGCTGTTTTTT.

The chain couples TRBV27 to TRBJ1-2, with no clear D. The germline CDR1 and CDR2 sequences are MNHEY and SMNVEV (reference sequence). V lost 4 bases, J lost 4 bases, and 10 bases lay in between. CDR3 length equals 13 residues. CDR3: CASSSPYGYGYTF. The DNA of the CDR3 is TGTGCCAGCAGTTCCCCTTATGGCTATGGCTACACCTTC.

This clonotype appeared a few times. The chain has TRBV6-2 or TRBV6-3 and TRBJ2-3, with 8 bases lining up with TRBD2. The CDR3 has 14 amino acids. V was clipped by 6 bases and J by 4 bases; unmatched bases: 6. The germline V gene has CDR1 MNHEY and CDR2 SVGEGT. CDR3 bases: TGTGCCAGCAGCCACCCGGGGGGGGCAGATACGCAGTATTTT. Its protein product is CASSHPGGADTQYF.

The rearrangement joins TRBV7-9 to TRBJ1-1; D gene ambiguous. The length of the CDR3 is 12 residues. Germline V gene lookup returns CDR1 SEHNR and CDR2 FQNEAQ (reference sequence). The V gene lost 8 bases and the J gene lost 0 bases, with 7 bases spanning the gap. CDR3 in amino acids: CASRYMNTEAFF. DNA for the CDR3: TGTGCCAGCCGATACATGAACACTGAAGCTTTCTTT.

The chain couples TRBV20-1 to TRBJ1-2, with D maybe TRBD1 (5 bases). Germline V CDR1 and CDR2: DFQATT, SNEGSKA (reference sequence). There are 16 residues in the CDR3. The V end lost 4 bases, the J end lost 0 bases, and 18 bases lay between the germline ends. The chain's CDR3 is CSAIALGLRPNYGYTF. Written as DNA, the CDR3 is TGCAGTGCTATAGCCTTGGGACTCCGGCCTAACTATGGCTACACCTTC.